These 4 T cell receptor beta chains came from one sample sequenced in a study of blood T cell repertoires in COVID-19. TCRdb keeps only in-frame clones here, not all; method: immunoSEQ multiplex PCR. The table lists around 300,000 clones, around 90% of them singletons. What was sequenced was peripheral blood. The receptor set was obtained from a man between 18 and 35 years old with active or convalescent COVID-19.

The gene calls are TRBV5-6 and TRBJ1-1; D possibly corresponds to TRBD1 (6 bases). CDR3 size: 13 residues. The V gene lost 2 bases and the J gene lost 11 bases, with 16 bases spanning the gap. Germline CDR1 is SGHDT and CDR2 is YYEEEE. The CDR3: CASSLQQGFHAFF. The CDR3 region has the DNA TGTGCCAGCAGCTTACAACAGGGTTTCCATGCTTTCTTT.

In its sample, this clone was seen once. The J gene is TRBJ2-2, the V gene TRBV7-3; TRBD1 agrees at 8 bases. J was trimmed by 2 bases and V by 6 bases; bases with no gene match: 8. The CDR3 length is 16 residues. Germline loops: CDR1 SGHTA, CDR2 FQGTGA. CDR3 sequence (DNA): TGTGCCAGCAGACAGACAGGGGACTCTAACACCGGGGAGCTGTTTTTT. Amino acid sequence: CASRQTGDSNTGELFF.

The chain combines TRBV11-2 with TRBJ1-5, with TRBD1 matching over 10 bases. Germline CDR1 is SGHAT and CDR2 is FQNNGV. V was pared by 7 bases and J by 9 bases, with 12 bases of the junction left unmatched. The CDR3 is 15 amino acids. As DNA, the CDR3 is TGTGCCAGCACCGAAAGCCGGACAGGGGGTTGGCCCCAGCATTTT. This codes for CASTESRTGGWPQHF.

The chain joins TRBV15 to TRBJ1-5; possibly TRBD1 for D (5 bases). The CDR3 sequence is 22 residues long. V shed 0 bases and J shed 2 bases, with 29 bases lying between them. Germline CDR1 reads LNHNV; CDR2 reads YYDKDF (reference sequence). Here the CDR3 reads CATSRDRNLGQGGGMGNQPQHF. The CDR3 nucleotides read TGTGCCACCAGCAGAGATAGGAACTTGGGGCAGGGAGGAGGAATGGGCAATCAGCCCCAGCATTTT.